This TCR beta chain was recorded in a study of blood T cell repertoires in COVID-19. Study information: The origin of the acute and convalescent COVID-19 samples was the United States, Italy and Spain. From T cells, B-cell-depleted T cells, or PBMCs came the material, which was cDNA or gDNA.

After removal of 4 bases from V and 4 bases from J, the junction contained 8 bases not matched to a gene. CDR1 is KGHDR, CDR2 SFDVKD, per germline. The CDR3 extends over 17 amino acids. Authors' data handling: Cell counts per sample came from amplifying reference gene primers. Assay: immunoSEQ multiplex PCR; the TCRdb copy retains only in-frame clones and omits some. The V and J calls and clone size are taken from that table; D and trimming were inferred from the DNA. The data show some 70,000 clones, roughly 85% seen once. Sequences were obtained from peripheral blood. The source is a woman aged 55-69 years with acute or convalescent COVID-19. This chain connects TRBV24-1 to TRBJ2-6; TRBD1 aligns across 8 bases. CDR3 nucleotide sequence: TGTGCCACCAGTGAAGCCGGACAGGGACTGGGGGCCAACGTCCTGACTTTC. It codes for CATSEAGQGLGANVLTF.